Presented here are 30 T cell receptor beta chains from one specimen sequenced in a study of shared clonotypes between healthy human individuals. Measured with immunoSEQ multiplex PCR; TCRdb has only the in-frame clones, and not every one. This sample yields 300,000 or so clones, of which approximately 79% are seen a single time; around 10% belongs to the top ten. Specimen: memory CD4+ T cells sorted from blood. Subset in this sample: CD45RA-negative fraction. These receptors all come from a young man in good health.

The CDR3, as DNA: TGTGCCAGCTTTAGCGGGAAACTCGATGAGCAGTTCTTC. This translates into CASFSGKLDEQFF. V is TRBV28 and J is TRBJ2-1; 8 nucleotides align to TRBD2. The germline V gene encodes CDR1 MDHEN and CDR2 SYDVKM. The CDR3 totals 13 residues. V lost 8 bases, J lost 8 bases, and 8 bases stayed unmatched.

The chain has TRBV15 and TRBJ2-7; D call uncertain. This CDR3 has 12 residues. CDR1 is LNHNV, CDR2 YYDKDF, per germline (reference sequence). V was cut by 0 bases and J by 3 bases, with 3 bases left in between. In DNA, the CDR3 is TGTGCCACCAGCAGAGATCTCTACGAGCAGTACTTC. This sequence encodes CATSRDLYEQYF.

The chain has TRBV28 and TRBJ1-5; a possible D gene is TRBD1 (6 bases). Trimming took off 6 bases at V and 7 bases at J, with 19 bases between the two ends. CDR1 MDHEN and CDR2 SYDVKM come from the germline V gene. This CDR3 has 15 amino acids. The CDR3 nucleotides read TGTGCCAGCAGACCCGGGACACCGGGGGGACAGCCCCAGCATTTT. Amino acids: CASRPGTPGGQPQHF. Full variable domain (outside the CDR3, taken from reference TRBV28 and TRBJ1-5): DVKVTQSSRYLVKRTGEKVFLECVQDMDHENMFWYRQDPGLGLRLIYFSYDVKMKEKGDIPEGYSVSREKKERFSLILESASTNQTSMYLCASRPGTPGGQPQHFGDGTRLSIL.

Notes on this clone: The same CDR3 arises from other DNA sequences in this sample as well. CDR3 DNA: TGTGCCAGCAGTCCGGATTCATTAGCCAAAAACATTCAGTACTTC. Protein sequence: CASSPDSLAKNIQYF. The chain employs TRBV2 and TRBJ2-4; no definite D call. V was cut by 5 bases and J by 0 bases, with 11 bases left in between. The CDR3 is 15 residues long. Per the germline V gene, CDR1 is SNHLY and CDR2 is FYNNEI.

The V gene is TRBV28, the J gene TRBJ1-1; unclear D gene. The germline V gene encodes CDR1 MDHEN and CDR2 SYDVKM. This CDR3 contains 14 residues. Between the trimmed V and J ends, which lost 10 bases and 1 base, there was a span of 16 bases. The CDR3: CATHPAGRNTEAFF. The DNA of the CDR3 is TGTGCCACTCACCCCGCCGGGAGGAACACTGAAGCTTTCTTT. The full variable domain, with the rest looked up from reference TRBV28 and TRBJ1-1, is DVKVTQSSRYLVKRTGEKVFLECVQDMDHENMFWYRQDPGLGLRLIYFSYDVKMKEKGDIPEGYSVSREKKERFSLILESASTNQTSMYLCATHPAGRNTEAFFGQGTRLTVV.

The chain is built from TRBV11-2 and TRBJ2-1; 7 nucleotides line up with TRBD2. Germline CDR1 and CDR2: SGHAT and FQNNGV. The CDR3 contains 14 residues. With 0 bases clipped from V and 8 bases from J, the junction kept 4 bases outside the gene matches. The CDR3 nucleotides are TGTGCCAGCAGCTTAGATCTAGCGGTTGATGAGCAGTTCTTC. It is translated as CASSLDLAVDEQFF.

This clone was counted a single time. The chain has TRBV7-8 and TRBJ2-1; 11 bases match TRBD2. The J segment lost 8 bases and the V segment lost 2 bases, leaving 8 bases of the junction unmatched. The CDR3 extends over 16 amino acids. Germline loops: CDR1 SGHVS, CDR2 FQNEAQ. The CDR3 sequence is CASSLPIAGGPDEQFF. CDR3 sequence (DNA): TGTGCCAGCAGCTTACCCATAGCGGGAGGGCCAGATGAGCAGTTCTTC.

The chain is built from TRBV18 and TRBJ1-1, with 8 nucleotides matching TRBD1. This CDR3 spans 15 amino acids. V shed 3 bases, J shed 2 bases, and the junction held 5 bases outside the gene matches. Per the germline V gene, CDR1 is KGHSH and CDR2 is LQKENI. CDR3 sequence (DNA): TGTGCCAGCTCACCCCAGGGGGCGGGTAACACTGAAGCTTTCTTT. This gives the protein CASSPQGAGNTEAFF.

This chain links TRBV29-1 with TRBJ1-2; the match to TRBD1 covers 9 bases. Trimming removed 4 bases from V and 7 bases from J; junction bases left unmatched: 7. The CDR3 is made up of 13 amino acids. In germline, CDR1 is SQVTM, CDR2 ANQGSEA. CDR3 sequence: CSVGGQGLSGYTF. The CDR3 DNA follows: TGCAGCGTTGGGGGACAGGGTTTGTCTGGCTACACCTTC.

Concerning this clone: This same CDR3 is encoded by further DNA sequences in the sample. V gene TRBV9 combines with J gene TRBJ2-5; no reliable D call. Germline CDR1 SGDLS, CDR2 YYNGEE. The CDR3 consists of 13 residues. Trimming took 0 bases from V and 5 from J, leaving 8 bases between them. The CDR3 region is CASSVVIGETQYF. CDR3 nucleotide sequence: TGTGCCAGCAGCGTAGTAATAGGGGAGACCCAGTACTTC.

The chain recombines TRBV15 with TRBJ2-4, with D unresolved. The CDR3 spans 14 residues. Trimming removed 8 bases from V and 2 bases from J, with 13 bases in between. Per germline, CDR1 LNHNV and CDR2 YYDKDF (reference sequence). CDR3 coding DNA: TGTGCCACCCGCGTCCGGGCGACCAAAAACATTCAGTACTTC. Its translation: CATRVRATKNIQYF. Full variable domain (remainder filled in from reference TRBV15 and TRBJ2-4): DAMVIQNPRYQVTQFGKPVTLSCSQTLNHNVMYWYQQKSSQAPKLLFHYYDKDFNNEADTPDNFQSRRPNTSFCFLDIRSPGLGDTAMYLCATRVRATKNIQYFGAGTRLSVL.

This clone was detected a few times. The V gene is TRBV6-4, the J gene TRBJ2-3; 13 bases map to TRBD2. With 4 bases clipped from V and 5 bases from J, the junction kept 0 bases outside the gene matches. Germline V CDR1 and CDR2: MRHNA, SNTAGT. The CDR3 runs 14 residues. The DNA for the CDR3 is TGTGCCAGCAGTGGACTAGCGGGAGGAGATACGCAGTATTTT. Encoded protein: CASSGLAGGDTQYF.

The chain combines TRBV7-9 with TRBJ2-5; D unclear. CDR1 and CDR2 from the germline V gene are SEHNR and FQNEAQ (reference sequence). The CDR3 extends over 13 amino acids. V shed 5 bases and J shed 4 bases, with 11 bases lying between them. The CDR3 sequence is CASSRTPTETQYF. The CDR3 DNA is TGTGCCAGCAGCCGAACCCCTACAGAGACCCAGTACTTC. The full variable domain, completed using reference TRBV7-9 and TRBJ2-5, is DTGVSQNPRHKITKRGQNVTFRCDPISEHNRLYWYRQTLGQGPEFLTYFQNEAQLEKSRLLSDRFSAERPKGSFSTLEIQRTEQGDSAMYLCASSRTPTETQYFGPGTRLLVL.

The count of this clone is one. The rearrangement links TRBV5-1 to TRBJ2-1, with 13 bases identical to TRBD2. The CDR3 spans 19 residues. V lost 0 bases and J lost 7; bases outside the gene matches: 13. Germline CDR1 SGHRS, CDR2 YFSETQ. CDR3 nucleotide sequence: TGCGCCAGCAGCTTGGCGGGCAGGGGGACTAGCGGGATGTGGAATGAGCAGTTCTTC. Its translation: CASSLAGRGTSGMWNEQFF.

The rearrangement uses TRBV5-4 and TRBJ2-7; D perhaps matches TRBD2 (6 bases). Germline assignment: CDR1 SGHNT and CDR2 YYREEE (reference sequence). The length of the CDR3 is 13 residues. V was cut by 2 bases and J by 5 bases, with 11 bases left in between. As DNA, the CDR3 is TGTGCCAGCAGCTTTTCCGGGAGTAACGAGCAGTACTTC. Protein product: CASSFSGSNEQYF.

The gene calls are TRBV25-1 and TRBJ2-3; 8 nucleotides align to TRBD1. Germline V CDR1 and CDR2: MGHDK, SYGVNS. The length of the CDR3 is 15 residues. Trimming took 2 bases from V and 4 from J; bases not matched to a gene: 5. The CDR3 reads CASSEPSDRADTQYF. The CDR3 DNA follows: TGTGCCAGCAGTGAACCCTCGGACAGGGCAGATACGCAGTATTTT. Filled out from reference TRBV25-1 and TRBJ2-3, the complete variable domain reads EADIYQTPRYLVIGTGKKITLECSQTMGHDKMYWYQQDPGMELHLIHYSYGVNSTEKGDLSSESTVSRIRTEHFPLTLESARPSHTSQYLCASSEPSDRADTQYFGPGTRLTVL.

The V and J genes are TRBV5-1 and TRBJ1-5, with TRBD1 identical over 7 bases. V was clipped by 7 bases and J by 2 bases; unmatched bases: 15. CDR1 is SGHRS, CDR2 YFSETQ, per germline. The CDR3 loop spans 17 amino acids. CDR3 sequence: CASGYARDSPGNQPQHF. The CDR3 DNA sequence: TGCGCCAGCGGTTACGCTCGGGACAGTCCAGGCAATCAGCCCCAGCATTTT.

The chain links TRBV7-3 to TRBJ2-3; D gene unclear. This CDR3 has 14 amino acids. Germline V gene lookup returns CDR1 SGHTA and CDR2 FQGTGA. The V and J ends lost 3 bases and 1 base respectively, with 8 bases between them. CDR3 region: CASSLRGGTDTQYF. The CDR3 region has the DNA TGTGCCAGCAGCTTGAGAGGAGGCACAGATACGCAGTATTTT.

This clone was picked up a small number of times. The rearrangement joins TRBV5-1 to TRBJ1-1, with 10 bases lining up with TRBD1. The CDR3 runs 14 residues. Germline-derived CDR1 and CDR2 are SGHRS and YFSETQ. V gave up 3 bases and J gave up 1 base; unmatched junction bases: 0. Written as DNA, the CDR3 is TGCGCCAGCAGCTGGGACAGGGGGAACACTGAAGCTTTCTTT. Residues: CASSWDRGNTEAFF.

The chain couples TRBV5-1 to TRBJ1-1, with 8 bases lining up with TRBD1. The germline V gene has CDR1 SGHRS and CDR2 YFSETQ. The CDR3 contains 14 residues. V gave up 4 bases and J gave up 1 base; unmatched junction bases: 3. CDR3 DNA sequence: TGCGCCAGCAGCCGACAGGGGCCGAACACTGAAGCTTTCTTT. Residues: CASSRQGPNTEAFF.

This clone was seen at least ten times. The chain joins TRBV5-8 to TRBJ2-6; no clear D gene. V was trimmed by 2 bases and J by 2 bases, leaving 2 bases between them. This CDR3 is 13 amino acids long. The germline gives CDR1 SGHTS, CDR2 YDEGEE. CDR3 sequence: CASSLAGANVLTF. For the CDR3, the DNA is TGTGCCAGCAGCTTAGCTGGGGCCAACGTCCTGACTTTC.

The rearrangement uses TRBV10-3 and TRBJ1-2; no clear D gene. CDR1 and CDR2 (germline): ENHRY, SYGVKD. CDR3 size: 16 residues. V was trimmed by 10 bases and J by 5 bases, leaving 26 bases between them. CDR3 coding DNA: TGTGCCACCTCTGCCTCGCGGGCGCCCGCGCCTTATGGCTACACCTTC. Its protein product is CATSASRAPAPYGYTF.

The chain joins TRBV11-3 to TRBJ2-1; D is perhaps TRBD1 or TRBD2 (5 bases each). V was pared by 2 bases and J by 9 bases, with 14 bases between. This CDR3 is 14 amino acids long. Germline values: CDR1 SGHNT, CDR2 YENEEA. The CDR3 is CASSLLGASSEQFF. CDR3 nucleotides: TGTGCCAGCAGCTTACTCGGGGCATCAAGTGAGCAGTTCTTC.

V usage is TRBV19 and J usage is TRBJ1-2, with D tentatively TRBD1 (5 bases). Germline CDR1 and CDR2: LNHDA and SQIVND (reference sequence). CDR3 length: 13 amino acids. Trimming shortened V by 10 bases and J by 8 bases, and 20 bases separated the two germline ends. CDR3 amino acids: CATLPGRIGGYTF. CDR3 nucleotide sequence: TGTGCCACCCTGCCGGGACGTATAGGCGGCTACACCTTC.

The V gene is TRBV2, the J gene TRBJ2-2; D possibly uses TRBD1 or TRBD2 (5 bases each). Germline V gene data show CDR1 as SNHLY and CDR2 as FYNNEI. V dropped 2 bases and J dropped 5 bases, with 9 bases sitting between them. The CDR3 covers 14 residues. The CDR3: CASSEQGPTGELFF. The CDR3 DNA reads TGTGCCAGCAGTGAACAGGGACCGACCGGGGAGCTGTTTTTT.

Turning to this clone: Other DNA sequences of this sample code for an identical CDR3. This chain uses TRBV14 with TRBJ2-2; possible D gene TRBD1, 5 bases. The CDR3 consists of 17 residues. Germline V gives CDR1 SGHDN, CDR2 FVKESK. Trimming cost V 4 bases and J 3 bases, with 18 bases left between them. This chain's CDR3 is CASSPLRGSKDTGELFF. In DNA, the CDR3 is TGTGCCAGCAGCCCACTTAGGGGTAGTAAGGACACCGGGGAGCTGTTTTTT.

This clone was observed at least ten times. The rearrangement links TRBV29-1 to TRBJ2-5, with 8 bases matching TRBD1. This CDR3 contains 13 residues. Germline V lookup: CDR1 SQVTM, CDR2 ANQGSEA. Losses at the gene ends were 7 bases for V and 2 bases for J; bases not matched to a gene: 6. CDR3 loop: CSGETGAQETQYF. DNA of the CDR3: TGCAGCGGGGAGACAGGGGCTCAAGAGACCCAGTACTTC. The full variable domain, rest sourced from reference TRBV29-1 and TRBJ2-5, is SAVISQKPSRDICQRGTSLTIQCQVDSQVTMMFWYRQQPGQSLTLIATANQGSEATYESGFVIDKFPISRPNLTFSTLTVSNMSPEDSSIYLCSGETGAQETQYFGPGTRLLVL.

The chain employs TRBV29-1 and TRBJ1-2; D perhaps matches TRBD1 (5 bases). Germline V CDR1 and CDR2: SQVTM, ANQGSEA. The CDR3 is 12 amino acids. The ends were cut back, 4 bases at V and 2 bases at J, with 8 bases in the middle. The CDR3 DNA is TGCAGCGTTGGAGACAGCAACTATGGCTACACCTTC. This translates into CSVGDSNYGYTF.

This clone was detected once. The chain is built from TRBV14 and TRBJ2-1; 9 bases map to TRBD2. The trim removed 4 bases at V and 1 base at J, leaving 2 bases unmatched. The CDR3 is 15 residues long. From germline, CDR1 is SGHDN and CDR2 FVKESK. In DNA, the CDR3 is TGTGCCAGCAGCCGGCGGGGGGGTTCCTACAATGAGCAGTTCTTC. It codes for CASSRRGGSYNEQFF. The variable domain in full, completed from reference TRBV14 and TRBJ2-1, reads EAGVTQFPSHSVIEKGQTVTLRCDPISGHDNLYWYRRVMGKEIKFLLHFVKESKQDESGMPNNRFLAERTGGTYSTLKVQPAELEDSGVYFCASSRRGGSYNEQFFGPGTRLTVL.

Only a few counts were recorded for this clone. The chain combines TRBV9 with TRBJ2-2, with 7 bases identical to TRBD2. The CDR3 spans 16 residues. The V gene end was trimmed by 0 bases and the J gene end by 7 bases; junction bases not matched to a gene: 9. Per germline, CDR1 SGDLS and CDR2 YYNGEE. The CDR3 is CASSVEVGGPIGELFF. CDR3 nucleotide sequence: TGTGCCAGCAGCGTAGAGGTGGGAGGGCCGATCGGGGAGCTGTTTTTT.